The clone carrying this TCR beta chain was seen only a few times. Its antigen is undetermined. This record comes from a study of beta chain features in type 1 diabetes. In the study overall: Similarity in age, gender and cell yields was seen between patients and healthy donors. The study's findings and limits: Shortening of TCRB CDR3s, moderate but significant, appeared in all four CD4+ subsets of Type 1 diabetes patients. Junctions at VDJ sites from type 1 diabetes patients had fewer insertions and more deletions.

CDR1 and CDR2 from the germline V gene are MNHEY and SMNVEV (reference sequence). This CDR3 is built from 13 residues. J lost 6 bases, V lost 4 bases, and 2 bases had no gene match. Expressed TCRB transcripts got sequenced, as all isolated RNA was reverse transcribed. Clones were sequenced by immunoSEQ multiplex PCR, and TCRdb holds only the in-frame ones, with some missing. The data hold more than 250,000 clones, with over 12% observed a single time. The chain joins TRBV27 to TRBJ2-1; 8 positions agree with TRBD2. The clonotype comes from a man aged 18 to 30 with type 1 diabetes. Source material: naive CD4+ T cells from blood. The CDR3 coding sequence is TGTGCCAGCAGTTCACGGGGGGGCAATGAGCAGTTCTTC. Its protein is CASSSRGGNEQFF.